This T cell receptor (beta chain) was obtained from a study of stem cell transplantation in POMP-related autoinflammatory disease. Study-level information: Before transplant: CD4+ naive skewing, low CD8+ proportions, reduced cytokine secretion. After transplant, neutrophils and platelets showed 100% graft donor chimerism through one year. Whole-study findings and limits: Across all analyzed T-cell subsets, patients with PRAID tended toward reduced diversity and increased clonality. Fewer unique TRB V-J gene pairings were identified in patients with PRAID.

The data were produced by immunoSEQ multiplex PCR, yet TCRdb's version contains in-frame clones alone and is incomplete. The sample yields 68,000 or so clones, approximately 91% seen once. To note about this clone: The target antigen is unknown.

The CDR3 is made up of 15 amino acids. J lost 3 bases, V lost 4 bases, and 6 bases had no gene match. Germline V gene sequence: CDR1 SGHRS, CDR2 YFSETQ. Sequenced material: CD4+ T cells from PBMCs, taken after stem cell transplantation. The TCR sequence derives from a human patient with POMP-related autoinflammation and immune dysregulation (PRAID). A share of the T cells may be of graft donor origin. The chain couples TRBV5-1 to TRBJ1-4; 7 bases are shared with TRBD1. CDR3 nucleotides: TGCGCCAGCAGCATCCAGGGGGTGTCTAATGAAAAACTGTTTTTT. It yields the protein CASSIQGVSNEKLFF.